The entry below describes one T cell receptor beta chain. The CDR3 has 11 residues. Measured with immunoSEQ multiplex PCR; TCRdb has only the in-frame clones, and not every one. The sample records about 180,000 clones, 86% being singletons. This specimen belongs to a study of blood T cell repertoires in COVID-19. The chain recombines TRBV12-1 with TRBJ2-1; TRBD1, the table's D call, lacks a check against the DNA. TRBV12-1 is annotated as a pseudogene. This sequence originates from a man aged 70-80 years with active or convalescent COVID-19. The sample taken for sequencing was peripheral blood. The CDR3 DNA follows: TGTGCCAGCAGCACAGGGAATGAGCAGTTCTTC. Amino acid sequence: CASSTGNEQFF.